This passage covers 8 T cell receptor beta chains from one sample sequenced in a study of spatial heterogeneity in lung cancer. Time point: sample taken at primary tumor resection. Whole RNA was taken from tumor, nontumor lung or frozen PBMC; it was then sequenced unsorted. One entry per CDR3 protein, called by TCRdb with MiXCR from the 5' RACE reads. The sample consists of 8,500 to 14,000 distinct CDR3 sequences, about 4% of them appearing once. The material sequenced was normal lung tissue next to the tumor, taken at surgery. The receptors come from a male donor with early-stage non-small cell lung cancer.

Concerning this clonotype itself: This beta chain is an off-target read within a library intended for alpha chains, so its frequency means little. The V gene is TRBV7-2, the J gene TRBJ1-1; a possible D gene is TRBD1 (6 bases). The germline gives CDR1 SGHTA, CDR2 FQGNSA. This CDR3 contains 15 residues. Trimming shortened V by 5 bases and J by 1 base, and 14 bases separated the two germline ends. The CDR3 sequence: CASSQRDIQNTEAFF. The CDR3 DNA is TGTGCCAGCAGCCAAAGGGACATCCAGAACACTGAAGCTTTCTTT.

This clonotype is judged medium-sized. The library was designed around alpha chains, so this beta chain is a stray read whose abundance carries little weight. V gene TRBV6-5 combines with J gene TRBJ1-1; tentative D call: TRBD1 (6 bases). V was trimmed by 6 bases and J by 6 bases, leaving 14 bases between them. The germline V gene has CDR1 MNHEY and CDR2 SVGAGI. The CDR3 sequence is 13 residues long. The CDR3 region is CASRSTGKAEAFF. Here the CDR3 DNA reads TGTGCCAGCAGGTCCACAGGGAAGGCTGAAGCTTTCTTT.

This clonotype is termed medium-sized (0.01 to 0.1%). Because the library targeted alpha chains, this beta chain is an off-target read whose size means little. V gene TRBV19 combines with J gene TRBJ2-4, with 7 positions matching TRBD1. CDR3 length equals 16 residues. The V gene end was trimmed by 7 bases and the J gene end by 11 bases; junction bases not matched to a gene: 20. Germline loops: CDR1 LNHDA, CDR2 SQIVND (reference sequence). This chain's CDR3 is CASTRTSLVGGSLQYF. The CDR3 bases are TGTGCCAGTACCAGAACCTCACTTGTAGGGGGCAGTCTTCAGTACTTC.

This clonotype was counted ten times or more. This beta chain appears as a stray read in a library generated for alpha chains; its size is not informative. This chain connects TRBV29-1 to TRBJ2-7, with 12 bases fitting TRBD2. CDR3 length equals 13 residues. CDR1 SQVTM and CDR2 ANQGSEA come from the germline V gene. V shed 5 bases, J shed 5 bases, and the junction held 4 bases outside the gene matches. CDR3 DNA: TGCAGCGTTAGGACTAGCGGGATCCACGAGCAGTACTTC. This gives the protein CSVRTSGIHEQYF.

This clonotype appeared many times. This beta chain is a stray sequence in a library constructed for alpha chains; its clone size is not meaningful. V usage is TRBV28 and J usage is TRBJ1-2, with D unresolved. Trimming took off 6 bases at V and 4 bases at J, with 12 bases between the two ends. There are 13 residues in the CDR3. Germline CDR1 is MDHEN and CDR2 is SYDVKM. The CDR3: CASREADVYGYTF. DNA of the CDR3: TGTGCCAGCAGGGAGGCGGACGTCTATGGCTACACCTTC.

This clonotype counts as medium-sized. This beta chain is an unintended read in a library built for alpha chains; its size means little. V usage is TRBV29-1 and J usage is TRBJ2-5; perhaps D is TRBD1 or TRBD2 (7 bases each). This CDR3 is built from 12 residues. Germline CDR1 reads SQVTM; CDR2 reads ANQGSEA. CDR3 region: CVSGRGGETQYF. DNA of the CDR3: TGCGTTTCGGGCAGGGGGGGAGAGACCCAGTACTTC.

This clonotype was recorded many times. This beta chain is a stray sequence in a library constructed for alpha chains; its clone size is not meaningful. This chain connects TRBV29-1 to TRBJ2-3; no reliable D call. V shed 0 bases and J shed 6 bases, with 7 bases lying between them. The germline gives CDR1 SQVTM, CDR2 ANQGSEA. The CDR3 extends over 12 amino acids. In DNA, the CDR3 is TGCAGCGTTGAAGAGGGTAGGGATACGCAGTATTTT. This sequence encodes CSVEEGRDTQYF.

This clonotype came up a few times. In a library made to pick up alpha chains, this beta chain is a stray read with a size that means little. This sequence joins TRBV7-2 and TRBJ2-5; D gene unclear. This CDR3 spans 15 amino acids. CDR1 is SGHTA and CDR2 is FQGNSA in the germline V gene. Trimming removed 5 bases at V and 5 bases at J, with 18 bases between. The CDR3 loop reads CASSLNRARGETQYF. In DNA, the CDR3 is TGTGCCAGCAGCCTAAATAGGGCTAGAGGCGAGACCCAGTACTTC.